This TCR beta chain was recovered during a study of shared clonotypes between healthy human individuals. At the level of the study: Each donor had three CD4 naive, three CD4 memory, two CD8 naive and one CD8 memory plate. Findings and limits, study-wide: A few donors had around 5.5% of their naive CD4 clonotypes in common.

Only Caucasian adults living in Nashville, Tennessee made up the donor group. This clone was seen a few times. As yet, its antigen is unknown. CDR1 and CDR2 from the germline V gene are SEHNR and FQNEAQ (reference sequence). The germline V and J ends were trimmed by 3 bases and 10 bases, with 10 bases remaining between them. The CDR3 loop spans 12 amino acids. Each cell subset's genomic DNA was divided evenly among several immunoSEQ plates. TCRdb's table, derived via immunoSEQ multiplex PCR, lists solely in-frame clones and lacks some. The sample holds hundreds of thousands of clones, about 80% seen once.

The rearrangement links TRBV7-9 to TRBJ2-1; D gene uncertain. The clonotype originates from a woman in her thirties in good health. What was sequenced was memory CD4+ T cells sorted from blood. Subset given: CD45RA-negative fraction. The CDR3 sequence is CASSFIVEEQFF. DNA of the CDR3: TGTGCCAGCAGCTTTATTGTCGAGGAGCAGTTCTTC.